The rows below give T cell receptor beta chains drawn from one sample of a study of T cells after yellow fever vaccination. Each CDR3 protein is one row after TCRdb ran MiXCR on the 5' RACE reads. This sample has roughly 350,000 distinct CDR3 sequences, with roughly 3.9% found just once. The sample was PBMCs, taken 5 days after the yellow fever booster vaccination. The receptors here all came from a man younger than 35 who received the YFV17D yellow fever vaccine. Each CDR3 is given with its conserved first and last residue. The order of the fields is V gene, clone size, J gene, CDR3 protein. A clone size is listed for some rows: how often the clone was seen (once, few, many), or a class if it is expanded.

v_call: TRBV18
clone_size: many
j_call: TRBJ2-3
cdr3_aa: CASSDPGGSTDTQYF

v_call: TRBV24-1
clone_size: few
j_call: TRBJ2-1
cdr3_aa: CATSDSLGGPGDEQFF

v_call: TRBV7-6
clone_size: many
j_call: TRBJ2-3
cdr3_aa: CASSSRPARSVEDTQYF

v_call: TRBV29-1
clone_size: few
j_call: TRBJ2-3
cdr3_aa: CSVGLASTDTQYF

v_call: TRBV5-6
clone_size: few
j_call: TRBJ2-5
cdr3_aa: CASSLIDRLETQYF

v_call: TRBV6-5
clone_size: few
j_call: TRBJ2-5
cdr3_aa: CASSYSASGGARETQYF

v_call: TRBV5-4
clone_size: few
j_call: TRBJ1-1
cdr3_aa: CASSLRDRGRLNTEAFF

v_call: TRBV5-5
clone_size: NA
j_call: TRBJ2-2
cdr3_aa: CASSPRVNGELFF

v_call: TRBV7-2
clone_size: NA
j_call: TRBJ2-3
cdr3_aa: CASSPAGANTDTQYF

v_call: TRBV10-1
clone_size: few
j_call: TRBJ1-2
cdr3_aa: CASSASPGQAGPMDYTF

v_call: TRBV7-2
clone_size: NA
j_call: TRBJ1-4
cdr3_aa: CASSPHTDEKLFF

v_call: TRBV20-1
clone_size: NA
j_call: TRBJ2-5
cdr3_aa: CSAREELAGDIRRQETQYF

v_call: TRBV20-1
clone_size: few
j_call: TRBJ1-2
cdr3_aa: CSAAGTTYGYTF

v_call: TRBV7-9
clone_size: many
j_call: TRBJ1-3
cdr3_aa: CASSLERGNTIYF

v_call: TRBV5-5
clone_size: many
j_call: TRBJ2-5
cdr3_aa: CASSLWAVETQYF

v_call: TRBV6-5
clone_size: many
j_call: TRBJ1-6
cdr3_aa: CASGVRGEGSTLHF

v_call: TRBV7-2
clone_size: NA
j_call: TRBJ1-2
cdr3_aa: CASSLGPGYGYTF

v_call: TRBV19
clone_size: few
j_call: TRBJ2-1
cdr3_aa: CASSMTGDTYNEQFF

v_call: TRBV12-3/TRBV12-4
clone_size: few
j_call: TRBJ1-2
cdr3_aa: CASSGQGGNYGYTF

v_call: TRBV5-1
clone_size: few
j_call: TRBJ2-2
cdr3_aa: CASSMEISGELFF

v_call: TRBV6-1
clone_size: few
j_call: TRBJ2-2
cdr3_aa: CASNGGGANTGELFF

v_call: TRBV4-3
clone_size: NA
j_call: TRBJ2-1
cdr3_aa: CASSQDIKRGNSYNEQFF